A selection of T cell receptor beta chains follows, all from one sample in a study of T cell responses to AZD1222 COVID-19 vaccine. Profiled with immunoSEQ multiplex PCR; TCRdb holds only in-frame clones, not every one. The sample has some 130,000 clones; roughly 84% are singletons. Source: peripheral blood, taken on day 0 of AZD1222 vaccination. Source of these receptors: an adult in good health. Each CDR3 is given with its conserved first and last residue. Each record gives: V gene, clone size, J gene, D gene, CDR3 protein, CDR3 DNA. A D gene is named only where the DNA matches it firmly. Clone size is not always given. Where it is, it says once, few, many or a class for expanded clones.

TRBV7-3	-	TRBJ2-1	-	CASSSPGGNEQFF	TGTGCCAGCAGCTCCCCAGGGGGGAATGAGCAGTTCTTC
TRBV3-1/TRBV3-2	-	TRBJ1-2	-	CASSQAQGTYGYTF	TGTGCCAGCAGCCAAGCACAAGGGACCTATGGCTACACCTTC
TRBV6-6	-	TRBJ2-3	-	CASSSGTVGTDTQYF	TGTGCCAGCAGTTCCGGGACGGTGGGCACAGATACGCAGTATTTT
TRBV28	-	TRBJ2-7	-	CASRSDIFEQYF	TGTGCCAGCCGCAGTGATATCTTCGAGCAGTACTTC
TRBV2	-	TRBJ2-7	TRBD1	CASSRTGSYEQYF	TGTGCCAGCAGCAGGACAGGGAGCTACGAGCAGTACTTC
TRBV7-9	-	TRBJ2-3	-	CASRPGTDTQYF	TGTGCCAGCAGACCAGGTACAGATACGCAGTATTTT
TRBV29-1	-	TRBJ1-5	-	CSVVVGYGDQPQHF	TGCAGCGTGGTGGTTGGGTACGGGGATCAGCCCCAGCATTTT
TRBV30	-	TRBJ1-1	TRBD1	CAWSSGAGQGAGNTEAFF	TGTGCCTGGAGTTCGGGTGCGGGACAGGGGGCTGGAAACACTGAAGCTTTCTTT
TRBV7-6	once	TRBJ2-7	-	CASSLVSGSSFSYEQYF	TGTGCCAGCAGCTTAGTATCAGGGTCAAGCTTCTCCTACGAGCAGTACTTC
TRBV28	few	TRBJ1-3	-	CASSPPGQPGNTIYF	TGTGCCAGCAGCCCCCCCGGACAGCCTGGAAACACCATATATTTT
TRBV6-5	-	TRBJ1-2	-	CASRPQGYHGYTF	TGTGCCAGCAGGCCTCAGGGATATCATGGCTACACCTTC
TRBV28	-	TRBJ1-6	-	CASSLAGINSPLHF	TGTGCCAGCAGTTTGGCTGGGATTAATTCACCCCTCCACTTT
TRBV6-5	-	TRBJ1-2	-	CASRVANYGYTF	TGTGCCAGCAGGGTCGCTAACTATGGCTACACCTTC
TRBV12-3/TRBV12-4	-	TRBJ2-5	-	CASSIGETQYF	TGTGCCAGCAGTATCGGGGAGACCCAGTACTTC
TRBV5-1	-	TRBJ1-2	TRBD1	CASTPEAGGFGYTF	TGCGCCAGCACCCCTGAGGCAGGGGGCTTTGGCTACACCTTC
TRBV5-8	-	TRBJ1-1	-	CASSLIPGSNTEAFF	TGTGCCAGCAGCTTAATTCCTGGATCGAACACTGAAGCTTTCTTT
TRBV6-5	few	TRBJ1-5	-	CASSSTGGSNQPQHF	TGTGCCAGCAGCTCGACAGGTGGGAGCAATCAGCCCCAGCATTTT
TRBV6-1	-	TRBJ2-7	-	CASSEGGGEIYEQYF	TGTGCCAGCAGTGAAGGCGGAGGGGAAATCTACGAGCAGTACTTC
TRBV19	-	TRBJ2-1	-	CASSPGNINLGEQFF	TGTGCCAGTAGTCCGGGAAACATCAATTTGGGTGAGCAGTTCTTC
TRBV28	-	TRBJ1-2	-	CASSLRGAGSSYTF	TGTGCCAGCAGTTTACGGGGGGCAGGGTCTAGCTACACCTTC
TRBV5-6	-	TRBJ2-5	TRBD2	CASSLLAGQETQYF	TGTGCCAGCAGCTTGCTAGCGGGGCAGGAGACCCAGTACTTC
TRBV16	few	TRBJ1-1	-	CASSRWTVMNTEAFF	TGTGCCAGCAGCCGTTGGACAGTCATGAACACTGAAGCTTTCTTT
TRBV5-1	-	TRBJ1-5	-	CASSLYLGGQPQHF	TGCGCCAGCAGCTTGTACCTGGGAGGTCAGCCCCAGCATTTT
TRBV18	-	TRBJ1-1	TRBD1	CASSLDRDTEAFF	TGTGCCAGCTCTCTCGACAGGGACACTGAAGCTTTCTTT
TRBV27	few	TRBJ1-5	-	CASSYGTNQPQHF	TGTGCCAGCAGTTACGGGACTAATCAGCCCCAGCATTTT
TRBV7-7	-	TRBJ1-2	-	CASSLERPVNYGYTF	TGTGCTAGCAGCTTAGAACGGCCGGTTAACTATGGCTACACCTTC
TRBV9	-	TRBJ2-1	-	CASSVADDNEQFF	TGTGCCAGCAGCGTCGCGGACGACAATGAGCAGTTCTTC
TRBV30	-	TRBJ1-4	-	CAWGTRTPRHFPNEKLFF	TGTGCCTGGGGGACGAGAACACCTAGACATTTTCCTAATGAAAAACTGTTTTTT
TRBV7-9	-	TRBJ1-1	-	CASSLAAVEAFF	TGTGCCAGCAGCTTAGCGGCGGTTGAAGCTTTCTTT
TRBV28	-	TRBJ1-2	TRBD1	CASSRTGPRGYTF	TGTGCCAGCAGCAGGACAGGGCCTCGTGGCTACACCTTC
TRBV7-3	-	TRBJ2-6	TRBD2	CASSLRASGANSGANVLTF	TGTGCCAGCAGCTTAAGGGCTAGCGGGGCGAACTCTGGGGCCAACGTCCTGACTTTC
TRBV5-6	-	TRBJ1-2	TRBD1	CASSADRGLGNGYTF	TGTGCCAGCAGCGCCGACAGGGGGCTGGGTAATGGCTACACCTTC
TRBV20-1	-	TRBJ1-2	-	CSARVGGYTF	TGCAGTGCTAGAGTGGGTGGCTACACCTTC
TRBV27	-	TRBJ2-5	-	CASSFLGGETQYF	TGTGCCAGCAGTTTCCTAGGAGGCGAGACCCAGTACTTC
TRBV6-5	-	TRBJ2-7	TRBD1	CASSTGTGRSYEQYF	TGTGCCAGCAGTACGGGGACAGGGCGATCCTACGAGCAGTACTTC
TRBV19	-	TRBJ1-5	-	CASSPRGNQPQHF	TGTGCCAGTAGTCCGAGGGGCAATCAGCCCCAGCATTTT
TRBV28	-	TRBJ2-1	TRBD2	CASSSLAGSYNEQFF	TGTGCCAGCAGTTCACTAGCGGGGTCATACAATGAGCAGTTCTTC
TRBV15	-	TRBJ1-6	-	CATSRDYLISEDSPLHF	TGTGCCACCAGCAGAGACTACCTTATTTCGGAGGATTCACCCCTCCACTTT
TRBV14	-	TRBJ2-3	TRBD2	CASSQGLVFAQYF	TGTGCCAGCAGCCAGGGACTAGTCTTTGCGCAGTATTTT
TRBV2	once	TRBJ2-2	TRBD1	CATPQGSGELFF	TGTGCCACACCACAGGGGTCCGGGGAGCTGTTTTTT
TRBV6-5	-	TRBJ2-4	-	CASREPFVGIEYF	TGTGCCAGCAGGGAGCCCTTTGTGGGAATTGAGTACTTC
TRBV19	-	TRBJ1-1	-	CASRWDPLTLNTEAFF	TGTGCCAGTAGATGGGACCCTCTGACTCTGAACACTGAAGCTTTCTTT
TRBV28	-	TRBJ1-5	-	CASSLPGGTNNQPQHF	TGTGCCAGCAGTTTACCGGGGGGGACAAACAATCAGCCCCAGCATTTT
TRBV30	-	TRBJ2-2	-	CAWLQGRYTGELFF	TGTGCCTGGCTTCAGGGGAGATACACCGGGGAGCTGTTTTTT
TRBV7-9	-	TRBJ2-1	TRBD1	CASSLYRGPYNEQFF	TGTGCCAGCAGCCTTTACAGGGGGCCCTACAATGAGCAGTTCTTC
TRBV18	-	TRBJ1-6	-	CASSPTASLYNSPLHF	TGTGCCAGCTCACCCACGGCCTCTTTGTATAATTCACCCCTCCACTTT
TRBV4-1	-	TRBJ1-6	-	CASSHPGTISSPLHF	TGCGCCAGCAGCCACCCCGGGACTATATCTTCACCCCTCCACTTT
TRBV28	-	TRBJ1-1	-	CASSALPLLMNTEAFF	TGTGCCAGCAGTGCTCTCCCTCTCCTCATGAACACTGAAGCTTTCTTT
TRBV9	-	TRBJ1-1	-	CASSVGDPNTEAFF	TGTGCCAGCAGCGTAGGAGACCCGAACACTGAAGCTTTCTTT
TRBV10-3	once	TRBJ1-6	TRBD1	CAISESPGQGASSYNSPLHF	TGTGCCATCAGTGAGTCCCCGGGACAGGGGGCCAGCTCCTATAATTCACCCCTCCACTTT
TRBV5-1	-	TRBJ2-3	TRBD2	CASSLGWLAGLTDTQYF	TGCGCCAGCAGCTTGGGGTGGCTAGCGGGGCTCACAGATACGCAGTATTTT
TRBV12-3/TRBV12-4	-	TRBJ2-7	-	CASSSPSSYEQYF	TGTGCCAGCAGTTCCCCTAGCTCCTACGAGCAGTACTTC
TRBV7-3	-	TRBJ1-1	-	CASSLTAVPNLEAFF	TGTGCCAGCAGCTTAACTGCCGTGCCGAATTTAGAAGCTTTCTTT
TRBV5-1	-	TRBJ2-7	TRBD2	CASRREDATYEQYF	TGCGCCAGCAGGCGGGAGGACGCCACCTACGAGCAGTACTTC
TRBV7-9	-	TRBJ1-1	-	CASSSLQNTEAFF	TGTGCCAGCAGCTCATTACAGAACACTGAAGCTTTCTTT